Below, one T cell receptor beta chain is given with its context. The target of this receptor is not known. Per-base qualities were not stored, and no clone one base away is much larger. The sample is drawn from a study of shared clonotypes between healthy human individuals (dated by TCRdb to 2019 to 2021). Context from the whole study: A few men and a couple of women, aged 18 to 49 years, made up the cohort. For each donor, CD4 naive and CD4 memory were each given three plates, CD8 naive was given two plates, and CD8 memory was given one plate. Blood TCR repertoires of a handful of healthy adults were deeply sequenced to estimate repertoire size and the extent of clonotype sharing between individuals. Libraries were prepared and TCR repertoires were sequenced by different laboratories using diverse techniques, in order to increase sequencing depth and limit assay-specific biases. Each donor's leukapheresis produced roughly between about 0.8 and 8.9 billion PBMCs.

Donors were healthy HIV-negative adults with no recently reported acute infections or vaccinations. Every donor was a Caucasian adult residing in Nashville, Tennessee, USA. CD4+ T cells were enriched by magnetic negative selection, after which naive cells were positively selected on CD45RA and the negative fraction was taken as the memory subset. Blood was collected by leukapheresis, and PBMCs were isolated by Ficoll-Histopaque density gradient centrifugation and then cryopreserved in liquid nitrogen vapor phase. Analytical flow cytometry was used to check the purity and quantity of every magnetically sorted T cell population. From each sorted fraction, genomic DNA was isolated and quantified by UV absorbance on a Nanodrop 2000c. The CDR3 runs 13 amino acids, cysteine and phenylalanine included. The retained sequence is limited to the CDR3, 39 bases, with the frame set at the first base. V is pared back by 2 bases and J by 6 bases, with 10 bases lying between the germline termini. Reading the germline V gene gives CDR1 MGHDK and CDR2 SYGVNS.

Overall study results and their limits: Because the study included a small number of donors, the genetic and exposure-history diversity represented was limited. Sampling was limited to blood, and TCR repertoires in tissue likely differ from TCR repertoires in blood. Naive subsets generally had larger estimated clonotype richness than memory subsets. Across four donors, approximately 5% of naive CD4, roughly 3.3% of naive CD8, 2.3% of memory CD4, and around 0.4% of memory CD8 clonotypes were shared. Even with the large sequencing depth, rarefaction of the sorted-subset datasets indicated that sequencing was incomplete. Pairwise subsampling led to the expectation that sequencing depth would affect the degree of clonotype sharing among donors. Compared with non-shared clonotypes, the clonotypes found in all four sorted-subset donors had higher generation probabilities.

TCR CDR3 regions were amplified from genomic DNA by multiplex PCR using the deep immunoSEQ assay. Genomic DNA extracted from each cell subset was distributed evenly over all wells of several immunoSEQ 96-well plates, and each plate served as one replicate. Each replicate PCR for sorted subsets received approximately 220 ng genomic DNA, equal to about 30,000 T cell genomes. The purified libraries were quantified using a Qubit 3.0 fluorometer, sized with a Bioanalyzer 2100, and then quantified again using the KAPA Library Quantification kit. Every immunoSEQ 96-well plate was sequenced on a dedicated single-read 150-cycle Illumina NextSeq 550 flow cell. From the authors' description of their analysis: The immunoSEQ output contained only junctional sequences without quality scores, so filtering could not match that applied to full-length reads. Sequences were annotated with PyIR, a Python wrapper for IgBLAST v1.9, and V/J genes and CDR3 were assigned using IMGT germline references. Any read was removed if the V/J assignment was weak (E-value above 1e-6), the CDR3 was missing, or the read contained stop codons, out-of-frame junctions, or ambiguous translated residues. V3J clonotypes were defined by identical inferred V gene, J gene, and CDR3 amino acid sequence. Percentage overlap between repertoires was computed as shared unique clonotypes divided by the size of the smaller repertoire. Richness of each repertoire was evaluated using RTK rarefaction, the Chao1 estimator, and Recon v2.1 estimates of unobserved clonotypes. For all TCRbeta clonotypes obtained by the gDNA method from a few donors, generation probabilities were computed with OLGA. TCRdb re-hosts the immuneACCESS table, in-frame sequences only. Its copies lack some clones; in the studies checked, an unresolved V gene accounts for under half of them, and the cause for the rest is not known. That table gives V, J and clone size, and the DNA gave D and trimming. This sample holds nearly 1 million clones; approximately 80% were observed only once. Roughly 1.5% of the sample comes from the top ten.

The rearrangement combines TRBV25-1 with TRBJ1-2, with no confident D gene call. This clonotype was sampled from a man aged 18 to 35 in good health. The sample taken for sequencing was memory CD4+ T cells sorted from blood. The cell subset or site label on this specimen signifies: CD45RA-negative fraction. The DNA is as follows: TGTGCCAGCAGTGAAACCGGAAAGGATGGCTACACCTTC. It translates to CASSETGKDGYTF.